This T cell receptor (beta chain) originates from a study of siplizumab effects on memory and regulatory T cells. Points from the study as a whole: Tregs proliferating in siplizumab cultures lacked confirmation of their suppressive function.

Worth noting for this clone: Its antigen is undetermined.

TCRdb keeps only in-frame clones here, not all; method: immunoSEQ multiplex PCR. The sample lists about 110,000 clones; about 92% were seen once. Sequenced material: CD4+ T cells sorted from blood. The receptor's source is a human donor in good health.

CDR3 DNA: TGTGCCAGCAGTGGCGGGACGTCGACCTACGAGCAGTACTTC. Its translation is CASSGGTSTYEQYF. This chain connects TRBV6-1 to TRBJ2-7; TRBD2 might be the D (6 bases). The germline CDR1 and CDR2 sequences are MNHNS and SASEGT. Trimming pared 4 bases from V and 2 bases from J, leaving 12 bases between. This CDR3 has 14 residues.